This TCR beta chain stems from a study of siplizumab effects on memory and regulatory T cells (dated by TCRdb to about 2019). Regarding the complete study: The study looked at the effect of siplizumab, an anti-CD2 antibody, on alloreactive T-cell subsets in allogeneic mixed lymphocyte reactions made from human PBMCs. Overall results and qualifications from the work: Whether proliferating Tregs from siplizumab cultures were suppressive was not functionally confirmed. The cumulative frequency of alloreactive sequences that could be traced back to unstimulated CD4+ memory T cells was significantly reduced by siplizumab. For roughly 75-97% of proliferating CD4+ or CD8+ clones, no naive or memory phenotype could be assigned. Among mappable alloreactive CD4+ clones, the Treg-derived fraction averaged around 70% with siplizumab versus 25% to 30% in control reactions. Sequences below about 10^-5 frequency were poorly captured, so only a minor fraction of alloreactive clones could be mapped to unstimulated subsets. Compared with memory T cells, unstimulated naive T cells appeared more diverse, and naive cells seemed to make a substantial contribution to the alloresponse.

Remarks on this clone: This receptor's antigen is unknown. No much larger clonotype is one base removed from it; base qualities were not supplied.

Sorted unstimulated T cells, along with proliferating T cells recovered from mixed lymphocyte reactions, underwent TCRbeta CDR3 sequencing. Fresh whole blood from about 11 HLA-typed healthy donors was used as the source from which PBMCs were isolated. To map where alloreactive clones came from, unstimulated CD4+ non-regulatory T cells were FACS-sorted. Inclusive of the bounding cysteine and phenylalanine, the CDR3 is 16 residues long. This entry keeps only the CDR3 DNA: 48 bases, framed from base 1. From the germline V gene, CDR1 is KGHSH and CDR2 is LQKENI. Trimming removed 3 bases from V and 0 bases from J; the gene matches leave 8 bases unexplained. Receptors were amplified or captured by the immunoSEQ multiplex PCR assay. About 10^5 TCR templates per sample were assayed by the deep sequencing platform. Genomic DNA extracted from sorted T cells was the material used for TCRbeta CDR3 sequencing. Regarding the original processing steps: Clonal analysis of TCRbeta CDR3 data was done in the R programming language. Comparing unstimulated samples against CFSE-low samples taken after the reaction was how alloreactive CD4+ and CD8+ clones were defined. Regulatory or non-regulatory origin of alloreactive CD4+ clones was assigned by matching sequences to the sorted unstimulated Treg and non-Treg repertoires. The source is immuneACCESS, and TCRdb retained only in-frame sequences with V and J called. Part of the clones is not carried over; for the studies checked, unresolved V genes explain less than half of this, and the remainder is unexplained. V, J and clone size reflect that table, while D and trimming were determined from the DNA. The sample table records under 150,000 clones; roughly 94% of these occur just once. The ten biggest clones cover under 2% of the sample.

The specimen was non-Treg CD4+ T cells sorted from blood. The sample's cell subset or site label, in plain terms: FACS-sorted unstimulated CD4+ non-regulatory T cells. The rearrangement combines TRBV18 with TRBJ2-7; TRBD1 fits 7 bases in the junction. The source is a human donor in good health. The CDR3 corresponds to CASSPLWAGGSYEQYF. The DNA reads as follows: TGTGCCAGCTCACCCCTTTGGGCAGGGGGCTCCTACGAGCAGTACTTC.